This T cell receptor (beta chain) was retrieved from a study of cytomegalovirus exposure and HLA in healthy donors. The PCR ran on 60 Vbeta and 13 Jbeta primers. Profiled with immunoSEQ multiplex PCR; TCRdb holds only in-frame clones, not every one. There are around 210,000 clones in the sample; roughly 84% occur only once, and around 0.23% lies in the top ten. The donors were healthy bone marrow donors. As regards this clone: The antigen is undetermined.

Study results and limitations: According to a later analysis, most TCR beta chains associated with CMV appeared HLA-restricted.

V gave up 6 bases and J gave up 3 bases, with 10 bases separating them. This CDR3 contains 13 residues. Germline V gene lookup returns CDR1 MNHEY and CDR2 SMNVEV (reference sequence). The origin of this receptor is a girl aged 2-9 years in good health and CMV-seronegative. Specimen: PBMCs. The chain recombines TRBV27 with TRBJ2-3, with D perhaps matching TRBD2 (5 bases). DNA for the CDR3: TGTGCCAGCAGGCTAGCTTTTACAGATACGCAGTATTTT. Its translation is CASRLAFTDTQYF.